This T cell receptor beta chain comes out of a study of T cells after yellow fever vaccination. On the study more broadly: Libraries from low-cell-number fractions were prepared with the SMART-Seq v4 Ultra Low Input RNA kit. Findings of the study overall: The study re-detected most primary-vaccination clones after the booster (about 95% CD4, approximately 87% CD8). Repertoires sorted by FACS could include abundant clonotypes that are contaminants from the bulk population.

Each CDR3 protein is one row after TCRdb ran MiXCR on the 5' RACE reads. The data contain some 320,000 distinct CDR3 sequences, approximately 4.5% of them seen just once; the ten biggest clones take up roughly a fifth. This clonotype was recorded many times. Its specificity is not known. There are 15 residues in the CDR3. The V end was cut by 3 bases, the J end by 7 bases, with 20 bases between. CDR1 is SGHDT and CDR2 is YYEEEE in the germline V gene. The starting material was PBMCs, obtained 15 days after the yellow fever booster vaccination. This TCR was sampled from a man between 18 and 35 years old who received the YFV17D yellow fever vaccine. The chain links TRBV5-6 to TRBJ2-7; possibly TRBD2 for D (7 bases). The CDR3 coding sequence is TGTGCCAGCAGCTGGGGGGGGCCGGGTTTGGGTGAGCAGTACGTC. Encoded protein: CASSWGGPGLGEQYV.